A single sample is the source of the 23 T cell receptor beta chains below, sequenced in a study of blood T cell repertoires in COVID-19. The repertoire was sequenced with immunoSEQ multiplex PCR; TCRdb's copy has only in-frame clones and lacks some. The sample lists about 250,000 clones; roughly four fifths were seen once. The sample comprised peripheral blood. The receptors originated from a man between 50 and 59 years old with acute or convalescent COVID-19.

This clone was counted a few times. The CDR3 coding sequence is TGCGCCAGCAGCTTGGGTATTTTTCGGGTTCCGGGTAACACTGAAGCTTTCTTT. Protein: CASSLGIFRVPGNTEAFF. The J gene is TRBJ1-1, the V gene TRBV5-1; no clear D gene. This CDR3 contains 18 residues. V shed 0 bases and J shed 2 bases, with 20 bases lying between them. Germline CDR1 is SGHRS and CDR2 is YFSETQ.

The CDR3 here is CASSFWGQPYEQYF. CDR3 nucleotides: TGTGCCAGCAGCTTCTGGGGACAACCCTACGAGCAGTACTTC. The chain couples TRBV7-8 to TRBJ2-7; D perhaps matches TRBD1 (6 bases). The CDR3 consists of 14 residues. Trimming cost V 3 bases and J 2 bases, with 11 bases left between them. CDR1 and CDR2 (germline): SGHVS, FQNEAQ.

The rearrangement uses TRBV7-9 and TRBJ1-2, with TRBD1 identical over 7 bases. Unmatched junction bases numbered 11, after V lost 7 bases and J lost 6 bases. The CDR3 is 14 amino acids. The germline gives CDR1 SEHNR, CDR2 FQNEAQ (reference sequence). CDR3: CASTRTGDGHGYTF. CDR3 sequence (DNA): TGTGCCAGCACTCGGACAGGCGATGGACATGGCTACACCTTC.

The V gene is TRBV24-1, the J gene TRBJ1-6; a weak D match, TRBD1 (6 bases). The CDR3 is 15 amino acids. The germline V gene has CDR1 KGHDR and CDR2 SFDVKD. Trimming left V 1 base short and J 8 bases short, with 11 bases between. As DNA, the CDR3 is TGTGCCACCAGTGATTTTCAGGGGCGGTATTCACCCCTCCACTTT. Amino acid sequence: CATSDFQGRYSPLHF.

The V and J genes are TRBV11-3 and TRBJ2-5, with D maybe TRBD1 (5 bases). Germline CDR1 and CDR2: SGHNT and YENEEA. CDR3 length: 15 amino acids. Trimming shortened V by 4 bases and J by 1 base, and 13 bases separated the two germline ends. For the CDR3, the DNA is TGTGCCAGCAGCTCCCGTTCAGGGTCCCAAGAGACCCAGTACTTC. Protein sequence: CASSSRSGSQETQYF.

The chain uses TRBV6-1 and TRBJ1-2, with D maybe TRBD1 (5 bases). V was pared by 3 bases and J by 1 base, with 15 bases between. The V gene's germline CDR1 is MNHNS and CDR2 SASEGT. The CDR3 covers 16 residues. CDR3 amino acids: CASSDILRGYNYGYTF. Written as DNA, the CDR3 is TGTGCCAGCAGTGACATTTTAAGGGGTTATAACTATGGCTACACCTTC.

The chain uses TRBV5-1 and TRBJ2-1, with 7 positions matching TRBD2. The length of the CDR3 is 16 residues. Per germline, CDR1 SGHRS and CDR2 YFSETQ. Trimming at V came to 7 bases and at J to 4 bases, leaving 14 bases not matched to a gene. CDR3 sequence: CASSEATSLRYNEQFF. The CDR3 bases are TGCGCCAGCTCCGAAGCGACTAGCCTTAGATACAATGAGCAGTTCTTC.

This sequence joins TRBV18 and TRBJ1-1, with D maybe TRBD1 (6 bases). There are 15 residues in the CDR3. In germline, CDR1 is KGHSH, CDR2 LQKENI. The germline V and J ends were trimmed by 0 bases and 0 bases, with 8 bases remaining between them. This CDR3 reads CASSPPGQMNTEAFF. The CDR3 nucleotides are TGTGCCAGCTCACCACCGGGACAAATGAACACTGAAGCTTTCTTT.

V gene TRBV7-6 combines with J gene TRBJ2-7, with 14 bases aligning to TRBD2. Germline V gene sequence: CDR1 SGHVS, CDR2 FNYEAQ. The CDR3 has 21 amino acids. The V gene end was trimmed by 5 bases and the J gene end by 8 bases; junction bases not matched to a gene: 26. The CDR3 here is CASSRVSPGTLGTSGRWKQYF. The DNA of the CDR3 is TGTGCCAGCAGCCGCGTATCTCCTGGGACACTAGGGACTAGCGGGAGATGGAAGCAGTACTTC. Drawing the rest from reference TRBV7-6 and TRBJ2-7, the complete variable domain is GAGVSQSPRYKVTKRGQDVALRCDPISGHVSLYWYRQALGQGPEFLTYFNYEAQQDKSGLPNDRFSAERPEGSISTLTIQRTEQRDSAMYRCASSRVSPGTLGTSGRWKQYFGPGTRLTVT.

This sequence joins TRBV19 and TRBJ2-7; 10 positions agree with TRBD1. This CDR3 has 14 amino acids. J was trimmed by 3 bases and V by 5 bases; bases with no gene match: 4. Per germline, CDR1 LNHDA and CDR2 SQIVND (reference sequence). CDR3 amino acids: CASSPGQGNYEQYF. The CDR3 coding sequence is TGTGCCAGTAGTCCGGGACAGGGGAACTACGAGCAGTACTTC.

V usage is TRBV6-5 and J usage is TRBJ1-1; 9 positions agree with TRBD1. CDR1 and CDR2 (germline): MNHEY, SVGAGI. The CDR3 is 15 residues long. After removal of 5 bases from V and 1 base from J, the junction contained 5 bases not matched to a gene. The CDR3 loop reads CASSPVGQGNTEAFF. The DNA of the CDR3 is TGTGCCAGCAGTCCCGTGGGACAGGGGAACACTGAAGCTTTCTTT.

The chain joins TRBV2 to TRBJ1-4; 9 nucleotides agree with TRBD1. V lost 6 bases, J lost 7 bases, and 6 bases stayed unmatched. Germline-derived CDR1 and CDR2 are SNHLY and FYNNEI. The CDR3 has 14 residues. The CDR3 DNA follows: TGTGCCAGCAGGGAGGGGACAGGGCCTGAAAAACTGTTTTTT. It translates to CASREGTGPEKLFF.

The chain joins TRBV30 to TRBJ1-3; 9 positions match TRBD1. Losses at the gene ends were 8 bases for V and 4 bases for J; bases not matched to a gene: 3. CDR1 GTSNPN and CDR2 SVGIG come from the germline V gene (reference sequence). The CDR3 totals 12 residues. CDR3 nucleotide sequence: TGTGCCCGGGGACAGGGCGGAAACACCATATATTTT. Amino acids: CARGQGGNTIYF.

The chain uses TRBV2 and TRBJ1-6; the D is unclear. The germline V and J ends were trimmed by 6 bases and 9 bases, with 15 bases remaining between them. The CDR3 has 14 residues. Germline V gene data show CDR1 as SNHLY and CDR2 as FYNNEI. This CDR3 reads CASSRRGGGSPLHF. The CDR3 DNA reads TGTGCCAGCAGCCGCCGGGGAGGAGGTTCACCCCTCCACTTT.

J is TRBJ1-2 and V is TRBV6-5; D might be TRBD1 (5 bases). Per the germline V gene, CDR1 is MNHEY and CDR2 is SVGAGI. V was trimmed by 0 bases and J by 6 bases, leaving 14 bases between them. CDR3 length: 15 amino acids. The CDR3 sequence is CASSYSRMTEDGYTF. CDR3 coding DNA: TGTGCCAGCAGTTACTCGAGGATGACAGAGGATGGCTACACCTTC.

The V call is TRBV27, the J call TRBJ2-1; D remains ambiguous. The CDR3 consists of 14 residues. Trimming left V 9 bases short and J 0 bases short, with 12 bases between. Per the germline V gene, CDR1 is MNHEY and CDR2 is SMNVEV (reference sequence). The chain's CDR3 is CASSGYSSYNEQFF. CDR3 nucleotides: TGTGCCAGTTCCGGCTACAGCTCCTACAATGAGCAGTTCTTC.

This clone was counted once. The chain recombines TRBV28 with TRBJ1-2, with D perhaps matching TRBD1 (5 bases). V was trimmed by 7 bases and J by 8 bases, leaving 26 bases between them. The CDR3 is 16 amino acids. Germline CDR1 reads MDHEN; CDR2 reads SYDVKM. The CDR3 here is CASNPPRDPGVLGYTF. Written as DNA, the CDR3 is TGTGCCAGCAACCCTCCTCGGGACCCGGGGGTACTAGGCTACACCTTC.

The chain combines TRBV19 with TRBJ1-2; D is undetermined. CDR1 LNHDA and CDR2 SQIVND come from the germline V gene (reference sequence). The CDR3 consists of 17 residues. Trimming took 3 bases from V and 5 from J, leaving 22 bases between them. CDR3 sequence reads: CASSISRLEASLYGYTF. In nucleotides, the CDR3 is TGTGCCAGTAGTATTTCTCGACTAGAGGCTAGCCTATATGGCTACACCTTC.

The chain couples TRBV7-2 to TRBJ1-3, with D possibly being TRBD1 (5 bases). V was pared by 2 bases and J by 3 bases, with 8 bases between. The CDR3 is 14 amino acids. CDR1 SGHTA and CDR2 FQGNSA come from the germline V gene. The CDR3 DNA sequence: TGTGCCAGCAGCTTATGGGGCTTTGGAAACACCATATATTTT. Translated, it gives CASSLWGFGNTIYF.

The chain uses TRBV27 and TRBJ1-5; TRBD1 matches at 8 bases. Germline CDR1 and CDR2: MNHEY and SMNVEV (reference sequence). The CDR3 loop spans 15 amino acids. Losses at the gene ends were 4 bases for V and 7 bases for J; bases not matched to a gene: 9. The CDR3 nucleotides are TGTGCCAGCAGTTGGATGCCTACAGGGGGACAGCCCCAGCATTTT. Protein product: CASSWMPTGGQPQHF.

This clone has more than one count but fewer than ten. Other DNA sequences in this specimen translate into the identical CDR3. This chain connects TRBV7-3 to TRBJ2-7; D ambiguous. The CDR3 is 13 residues long. Germline CDR1 is SGHTA and CDR2 is FQGTGA. Deletions cut 5 bases from V and 0 bases from J, with 8 bases between. Here the CDR3 DNA reads TGTGCCAGCAGCCCCCCCGGCTCCTACGAGCAGTACTTC. Translation: CASSPPGSYEQYF.

This rearrangement joins TRBV7-8 to TRBJ1-5, with no clear D. Trimming took off 5 bases at V and 4 bases at J, with 9 bases between the two ends. The V gene's germline CDR1 is SGHVS and CDR2 FQNEAQ. The CDR3 runs to 13 residues. The CDR3 nucleotides are TGTGCCAGCAGCCCCCACCTAAATCAGCCCCAGCATTTT. Amino acids: CASSPHLNQPQHF.

This rearrangement joins TRBV14 to TRBJ2-1, with TRBD2 matching 10 bases. CDR1 and CDR2 (germline): SGHDN, FVKESK. Trimming cost V 1 base and J 6 bases; bases outside gene matches: 9. This CDR3 is 17 amino acids long. CDR3 region: CASSQGPGLAPFNEQFF. The CDR3 bases are TGTGCCAGCAGCCAAGGGCCGGGACTAGCGCCCTTCAATGAGCAGTTCTTC.